This TCR beta chain originates from a study of T cell repertoires in cytomegalovirus infection. Turning to the study itself: CMV infection and matching HLA type were both indicated by public TCR beta signatures.

This clonotype was counted many times. V gave up 6 bases and J gave up 9 bases, with 15 bases separating them. CDR1 MDHEN and CDR2 SYDVKM come from the germline V gene. The CDR3 sequence is 13 residues long. TCRdb processed the reads anew with MiXCR; each CDR3 protein has one entry. The sample has about 600,000 distinct CDR3 sequences; 24% are singletons. Sequencing was performed on CD8+ T cells from PBMCs. The rearrangement uses TRBV28 and TRBJ2-4; no reliable D call. This sequence was found in a human donor in good health (CMV status not recorded). Some clones in this sample may be carry-over from other donors' samples. The DNA of the CDR3 is TGTGCCAGCAGCTCCCAGCCGTCCTCCATTCAGTACTTC. It translates to CASSSQPSSIQYF.